A single sample is the source of the 15 T cell receptor beta chains below, sequenced in a study of blood T cell repertoires in COVID-19 (dated by TCRdb to the early 2020s). The library was produced with the immunoSEQ multiplex PCR assay. The clones in this table, taken by TCRdb from immuneACCESS, are in-frame only. Not every clone is retained; where verified, under half of the shortfall comes from an unresolved V gene, and the cause of the rest is unknown. The sample includes 200,000 or so clones, with around 87% observed a single time. The ten largest clones add up to 3.5% of the sample. Sequencing input: PBMCs or T cells enriched from blood (not recorded which). The source of these receptors is a woman aged 18-29 years in a cohort exposed to, infected with or recovered from COVID-19 (not recorded which).

This clone has just a few counts. This rearrangement joins TRBV6-4 to TRBJ1-2, with TRBD1 matching 12 bases. This CDR3 comprises 15 residues. Losses at the gene ends were 6 bases for V and 7 bases for J; bases not matched to a gene: 9. Germline V lookup: CDR1 MRHNA, CDR2 SNTAGT. In nucleotides, the CDR3 is TGTGCCAGCAGCGCGGGACAGGGGGCGGTTAGTGGCTACACCTTC. Protein: CASSAGQGAVSGYTF.

This chain links TRBV27 with TRBJ2-1, with D maybe TRBD1 (5 bases). Deletions cut 6 bases from V and 6 bases from J, with 21 bases between. This CDR3 has 16 residues. Germline V lookup: CDR1 MNHEY, CDR2 SMNVEV (reference sequence). In DNA, the CDR3 is TGTGCCAGCAGCTCAACCGACAGTAGCCTCCTCAATGAGCAGTTCTTC. Translated: CASSSTDSSLLNEQFF.

This chain uses TRBV6-5 with TRBJ2-5, with 9 nucleotides matching TRBD2. The germline gives CDR1 MNHEY, CDR2 SVGAGI. The CDR3 is made up of 14 amino acids. Trimming at V came to 10 bases and at J to 5 bases, leaving 11 bases not matched to a gene. CDR3 region: CATQFSGSMETQYF. CDR3 DNA: TGTGCCACCCAGTTTAGCGGGAGTATGGAGACCCAGTACTTC.

This clone was detected only once. This rearrangement joins TRBV24-1 to TRBJ1-5; D is ambiguous. CDR3 size: 13 residues. Germline V gene data show CDR1 as KGHDR and CDR2 as SFDVKD. Trimming took 3 bases from V and 9 from J, leaving 11 bases between them. The CDR3 spells CATSDRRDRPQHF. CDR3 in DNA: TGTGCCACCAGTGATCGGAGGGATCGGCCCCAGCATTTT.

This chain joins TRBV12-3 or TRBV12-4 and TRBJ1-1, with TRBD1 identical over 9 bases. The CDR3 contains 12 residues. V shed 9 bases and J 3 bases; nucleotides not matched to a gene: 2. CDR3 nucleotides: TGTGCCAGTACAGGGGGCTACACTGAAGCTTTCTTT. This encodes CASTGGYTEAFF.

The CDR3 loop reads CASSFRGQGGGYTF. DNA for the CDR3: TGTGCCAGCAGTTTTAGAGGGCAGGGGGGAGGCTACACCTTC. The chain employs TRBV27 and TRBJ1-2, with TRBD1 matching over 7 bases. This CDR3 contains 14 residues. The germline CDR1 and CDR2 sequences are MNHEY and SMNVEV (reference sequence). With 3 bases clipped from V and 8 bases from J, the junction kept 9 bases outside the gene matches.

This chain links TRBV27 with TRBJ1-6; no firm D call. The CDR3 runs to 14 residues. V was cut by 7 bases and J by 6 bases, with 13 bases left in between. The germline V gene encodes CDR1 MNHEY and CDR2 SMNVEV (reference sequence). CDR3 sequence reads: CASTLEGFNSPLHF. In DNA, the CDR3 is TGTGCCAGCACCCTCGAGGGTTTTAATTCACCCCTCCACTTT.

This clone was picked up one time. The chain joins TRBV11-2 to TRBJ2-7; D is possibly TRBD1 (5 bases). Germline CDR1 is SGHAT and CDR2 is FQNNGV. This CDR3 is 15 amino acids long. Trimming left V 1 base short and J 2 bases short, with 12 bases between. For the CDR3, the DNA is TGTGCCAGCAGCTTAGGGAAAAGGGGTCCCTACGAGCAGTACTTC. Translated, it gives CASSLGKRGPYEQYF. The full variable domain, with the rest looked up from reference TRBV11-2 and TRBJ2-7, is EAGVAQSPRYKIIEKRQSVAFWCNPISGHATLYWYQQILGQGPKLLIQFQNNGVVDDSQLPKDRFSAERLKGVDSTLKIQPAKLEDSAVYLCASSLGKRGPYEQYFGPGTRLTVT.

The rearrangement links TRBV15 to TRBJ1-1; D is perhaps TRBD1 (5 bases). Trimming took off 0 bases at V and 1 base at J, with 12 bases between the two ends. Germline CDR1 reads LNHNV; CDR2 reads YYDKDF (reference sequence). CDR3 length equals 16 residues. The CDR3 loop reads CATSRDRVRANTEAFF. CDR3 nucleotide sequence: TGTGCCACCAGCAGAGATCGTGTCAGGGCGAACACTGAAGCTTTCTTT.

The genes are TRBV11-2 and TRBJ1-6; D is perhaps TRBD1 (6 bases). V dropped 5 bases and J dropped 8 bases, with 10 bases sitting between them. Germline V lookup: CDR1 SGHAT, CDR2 FQNNGV. This CDR3 is built from 13 residues. CDR3: CASSRTADSPLHF. CDR3 DNA sequence: TGTGCCAGCAGCCGGACAGCAGATTCACCCCTCCACTTT. The full variable domain, its missing parts supplied by reference TRBV11-2 and TRBJ1-6, is EAGVAQSPRYKIIEKRQSVAFWCNPISGHATLYWYQQILGQGPKLLIQFQNNGVVDDSQLPKDRFSAERLKGVDSTLKIQPAKLEDSAVYLCASSRTADSPLHFGNGTRLTVT.

CDR3 sequence (DNA): TGTGCCAGCAGTGAATCAGGTTTCAATCAGCCCCAGCATTTT. Amino acids: CASSESGFNQPQHF. The genes are TRBV2 and TRBJ1-5; no clear D. Trimming took off 2 bases at V and 3 bases at J, with 8 bases between the two ends. The CDR3 is 14 residues long. Germline V lookup: CDR1 SNHLY, CDR2 FYNNEI.

V and J are TRBV5-5 and TRBJ1-1; a weak D match, TRBD1 (5 bases). The CDR3 length is 12 residues. Germline V gene sequence: CDR1 SGHKS, CDR2 YYEKEE (reference sequence). V lost 4 bases, J lost 7 bases, and 11 bases lay in between. This CDR3 is CASSLDRIEAFF. The DNA for the CDR3 is TGTGCCAGCAGCCTCGACAGAATTGAAGCTTTCTTT.

The chain uses TRBV10-3 and TRBJ1-3; 8 nucleotides align to TRBD1. The CDR3 consists of 13 residues. J lost 4 bases, V lost 8 bases, and 4 bases had no gene match. Germline V gives CDR1 ENHRY, CDR2 SYGVKD. CDR3 in DNA: TGTGCCATCGGACAGGGTAACGGAAACACCATATATTTT. Amino acids: CAIGQGNGNTIYF.

This clone was seen a single time. The rearrangement joins TRBV3-1 (or the pseudogene TRBV3-2) to TRBJ1-1; the D is unclear. The CDR3 loop spans 13 amino acids. Trimming removed 1 base from V and 8 bases from J, with 11 bases in between. Germline CDR1 reads LGHDT; CDR2 reads YNNKEL (reference sequence). CDR3 nucleotides: TGTGCCAGCAGCCAAGCCGCGGGTGGGGAAGCTTTCTTT. Residues: CASSQAAGGEAFF.

This sequence joins TRBV12-3 or TRBV12-4 and TRBJ1-2, with a weak D call TRBD1 (5 bases). V gave up 4 bases and J gave up 3 bases, with 9 bases separating them. The CDR3 totals 13 residues. CDR3 amino acids: CASSWTGDYGYTF. In DNA form, the CDR3 reads TGTGCCAGCAGTTGGACGGGGGACTATGGCTACACCTTC.